The clone carrying this TCR beta chain has just one count. The antigen is unknown. This sample was included in a study of graft-versus-host responses after intestinal transplantation. Whole-study context: Each patient got anti-thymocyte globulin induction, then tacrolimus and steroids for around three years.

Overall study results and limits: The study found high graft-versus-host to host-versus-graft clonal ratios in allografts of patients with graft-donor T cell macrochimerism.

CDR1 is MDHEN and CDR2 is SYDVKM in the germline V gene. V lost 3 bases and J lost 3, with 12 bases in between. CDR3 size: 14 residues. The assay was immunoSEQ multiplex PCR, and TCRdb's table has in-frame clones only and misses some. The sample includes about 88,000 clones, 94% of them seen just once. This sequence originates from a human donor who was the organ donor for an intestinal transplant. The chain is built from TRBV28 and TRBJ2-7; the D gene is possibly TRBD1 (6 bases). The sample here was unstimulated CD4+ T cells sorted from spleen or lymph node cells, taken before transplant. DNA of the CDR3: TGTGCCAGCAGTTTGCGACAGGCGCTCTACGAGCAGTACTTC. Protein sequence: CASSLRQALYEQYF.